This T cell receptor beta chain was identified during a study of post-analysis software for immune sequencing data. The study's findings and limits: When patients were compared with controls, four to six TRBV segments were more frequent, TRBV5-6, TRBV5-1 and TRBV20-1 among them.

Germline V gives CDR1 SGHRS, CDR2 YFSETQ. After removal of 0 bases from V and 4 bases from J, the junction contained 4 bases not matched to a gene. The CDR3 runs 15 residues. Of note for this clonotype: Antigen: not known.

Carried by the TCR beta cDNA libraries were unique molecular identifiers. TCRdb itself ran the PCR reads through MiXCR, one entry per CDR3 protein. The repertoire has about 820,000 distinct CDR3 sequences, approximately 57% of them found once; the top ten carry approximately 4.2%. The J gene is TRBJ2-3, the V gene TRBV5-1, with 8 bases identical to TRBD1. The sequence derives from a girl aged 5-17 years with multiple sclerosis. Input material: blood. The CDR3 nucleotides are TGCGCCAGCAGCTTGGGGACAGGGCCCGCAGATACGCAGTATTTT. Residues: CASSLGTGPADTQYF.